The clone carrying this T cell receptor (beta chain) was picked up a small number of times. What it binds is not known. Looked up from germline, CDR1 is SGHTS and CDR2 is YDEGEE. CDR3 length: 16 residues. V gave up 0 bases and J gave up 0 bases, with 12 bases separating them. These data belong to a study of blood T cells in healthy people across ages. The study, taken as a whole, reports: Since the PBMCs were unsorted, naive and antigen-experienced cells could not be conclusively compared. Naive T cell percentage by flow cytometry tracked strongly with beta diversity. Diversity figures based on one million T cells were deemed too low.

Primers used in a second PCR of roughly 7 to 12 cycles were a sample-barcoded 5' primer and a J-beta primer mix. Each of the cDNA molecules was tagged by a template-switch adaptor with 12 random nucleotides. TCRdb re-analysed the 5' RACE reads in MiXCR, keeping a single row per CDR3 protein. The sample records fewer than 1.5 million distinct CDR3 sequences, about 43% being singletons. Sequences were obtained from blood. The source of this sequence is a woman between 18 and 30 years old in good health. The chain combines TRBV5-8 with TRBJ1-2, with D maybe TRBD1 (6 bases). In DNA, the CDR3 is TGTGCCAGCAGCTTGGTTACAGGGAAAGCTAACTATGGCTACACCTTC. The encoded protein is CASSLVTGKANYGYTF.